This T cell receptor (beta chain) was sequenced during a study of patients and donors after allogeneic stem cell transplantation. V lost 2 bases to trimming and J lost 3 bases, with 17 bases between them. Germline lookup yields CDR1 MNHEY and CDR2 SVGEGT. The CDR3 is 16 amino acids. This clonotype was counted between two and nine times. Via MiXCR, TCRdb re-called the RT-PCR reads, giving one row per CDR3 protein. Of 400,000 to 450,000 distinct CDR3 sequences listed, 16% are singletons. The clonotype originates from a human donor who was either an allogeneic HSCT recipient or a stem cell or donor lymphocyte infusion donor (not recorded which). It is not recorded whose cells these are; they may come from a transplant donor. Source material: blood, either unsorted or a sorted T cell fraction (not recorded which). This rearrangement joins TRBV6-2 or TRBV6-3 to TRBJ2-7, with D possibly TRBD2 on 5 matching bases. The CDR3 DNA follows: TGTGCCAGCAGTTACGATCCGGGGATCCTTCTCTACGAGCAGTACTTC. Translated: CASSYDPGILLYEQYF.